What follows describes a single T cell receptor beta chain. This clonotype was seen more than once but under ten times. The specificity of this receptor is unknown. Base quality data are lacking; no much larger clone is found one base away. The CDR1 and CDR2 encoded by the germline V gene are KGHSH and LQKENI. The CDR3 starts with the cysteine, ends with the phenylalanine, and has 15 residues. CDR3 DNA only is kept here, 45 bases in frame from base 1. Trimming takes 2 bases off V and 6 bases off J; junction bases not matched to a gene: 7. The data were produced on an Illumina NovaSeq 6000. Using 5'RACE with constant-segment primers, TCRalpha and TCRbeta cDNA libraries were constructed, with sample barcodes and unique molecular identifiers added in the process. RNA was extracted from every sample with Trizol reagent. Library amplification was performed in two PCR steps, and a second sample barcode and Illumina TruSeq adapters were introduced in the second step. Libraries were sequenced on an Illumina NovaSeq with 2 x 150 bp paired-end reads. The study's processing was this. With migec v1.2.7, reads were demultiplexed and then collapsed into UMI-guided consensus sequences. Using mixcr v2.1.11, the UMI consensuses were aligned to TRA and TRB V and J templates and assembled into clonotypes. Expanded or contracted clonotypes were those called significant by both edgeR and NoisET, with noise models trained on biological replicates. For edgeR calls, the cutoffs were a false discovery rate-adjusted p below 0.01 and a log2 fold-change threshold of 1. As an exploratory analysis of dynamics, max-normalized trajectories of the 1000 most abundant clonotypes were examined with PCA combined with hierarchical clustering. The CD4 or CD8 phenotype of responding clones was assigned using the separately sequenced CD4+ and CD8+ repertoires. TCRdb's own reprocessing of the public reads used fastp at Q25 and MiXCR and kept productive beta chains. Identical CDR3 protein sequences are pooled into one entry, listed with their most common genes and DNA. The authors' filters were not applied to this entry. Across this sample there are about 290,000 distinct CDR3 sequences, with less than 20% seen only once. Roughly 23% of the sample belongs to the ten largest clones.

PBMCs were isolated by Ficoll-Paque density gradient centrifugation. This specimen comes from a study of T-cell memory formation after mild COVID-19 (dated by TCRdb to 2020 to 2023). In the study overall: Most TCR sequence clusters were specific to one of the two donors. Longitudinal TCRalpha and TCRbeta repertoire sequencing tracked T-cell clones expanding and contracting after mild COVID-19 in two donors. The cohort comprised two young, previously healthy adult volunteers, one female and one male.

What the research found in general, with its limitations: The detection of some responding clones in pre-infection memory suggests that pre-existing cross-reactive memory T cells joined the SARS-CoV-2 response. Only a couple of mild cases were covered by the study, and larger cohorts that include severe cases with pre-infection samples were considered necessary. From day 15 to 85, contracting clones showed balanced CD4/CD8 phenotypes, whereas a second wave of clones that expanded from day 15 to 37 leaned towards CD4+. The second-wave clones that peaked on day 37 were not confirmed to be SARS-CoV-2 specific. Contracting CD4+ clones appeared mostly in the CM and EM memory subsets, whereas CD8+ clones were enriched in EMRA.

The specimen sequenced was PBMCs or a T cell subset sorted from them (not recorded which). Recombination connected TRBV18 to TRBJ2-4; 7 central nucleotides agree with TRBD1. This receptor was taken from a man between 18 and 29 years old who had mild COVID-19 (a few samples of this study predate the infection). The sample titles of this study are shuffled in the database, so cell type and time point are left out; the donor was told from shared clones. The CDR3 here reads CASSPGTASLNIQYF. The DNA sequence is as follows: TGTGCCAGCTCACCAGGGACAGCCTCCTTAAACATTCAGTACTTC.